The rows below give T cell receptor beta chains drawn from one sample of a study of OX40 agonist ivuxolimab in advanced cancers. The assay was immunoSEQ multiplex PCR, and TCRdb's table has in-frame clones only and misses some. The sample has around 69,000 clones, approximately 86% seen once. Source: CD4+ or CD8+ T cells sorted from blood, taken in a trial of the OX40 agonist ivuxolimab. The receptors were gathered from an adult with an advanced solid tumor such as melanoma, head and neck, liver or kidney cancer. CDR3s include the opening cysteine and the closing phenylalanine or tryptophan. Each record gives: J gene, D gene, CDR3 length, clone size, V gene, CDR3 DNA, CDR3 protein. D genes are given only for firm matches. Not all rows give a size; the values are once, few, many and, for expanded clones, a class.

j_call: TRBJ1-3
d_call: NA
cdr3_length: 12
clone_size: NA
v_call: TRBV7-2
cdr3_nt: TGTGCCAGCAGCCCTCGGCTCAACACCATATATTTT
cdr3_aa: CASSPRLNTIYF

j_call: TRBJ1-1
d_call: NA
cdr3_length: 13
clone_size: NA
v_call: TRBV4-1
cdr3_nt: TGCGCCAGCAGCCAAGGGTCGAACACTGAAGCTTTCTTT
cdr3_aa: CASSQGSNTEAFF

j_call: TRBJ1-6
d_call: NA
cdr3_length: 12
clone_size: NA
v_call: TRBV28
cdr3_nt: TGTGCCAGCAGCGGGGGGAATTCACCCCTCCACTTT
cdr3_aa: CASSGGNSPLHF

j_call: TRBJ1-2
d_call: TRBD1
cdr3_length: 15
clone_size: NA
v_call: TRBV28
cdr3_nt: TGTGCCAGCAGTTTTGCGAAACAGGGGGCTCGGGGCTACACCTTC
cdr3_aa: CASSFAKQGARGYTF

j_call: TRBJ2-4
d_call: NA
cdr3_length: 13
clone_size: NA
v_call: TRBV2
cdr3_nt: TGTGCCAGCAGGGTCGCCGCCAAAAACATTCAGTACTTC
cdr3_aa: CASRVAAKNIQYF

j_call: TRBJ2-3
d_call: NA
cdr3_length: 13
clone_size: NA
v_call: TRBV7-8
cdr3_nt: TGTGCCAGCAGTCTGTTCCGCACAGATACGCAGTATTTT
cdr3_aa: CASSLFRTDTQYF

j_call: TRBJ2-2
d_call: NA
cdr3_length: 15
clone_size: NA
v_call: TRBV7-7
cdr3_nt: TGTGCCAGCAGCTTCACAATGGGAGAGGGCGGGGAGCTGTTTTTT
cdr3_aa: CASSFTMGEGGELFF

j_call: TRBJ1-5
d_call: TRBD1
cdr3_length: 15
clone_size: few
v_call: TRBV28
cdr3_nt: TGTGCCAGCAGTTTCTCGGGACAGCTCAATCAGCCCCAGCATTTT
cdr3_aa: CASSFSGQLNQPQHF

j_call: TRBJ1-2
d_call: NA
cdr3_length: 17
clone_size: few
v_call: TRBV19
cdr3_nt: TGTGCCAGTAGTCCCACTAAAACAGGGTCAGTTGACTATGGCTACACCTTC
cdr3_aa: CASSPTKTGSVDYGYTF

j_call: TRBJ2-7
d_call: NA
cdr3_length: 15
clone_size: NA
v_call: TRBV6-1
cdr3_nt: TGTGCCAGCAGTGTCAACGGGGGAATGAGCGTCGAGCAGTACTTC
cdr3_aa: CASSVNGGMSVEQYF

j_call: TRBJ2-6
d_call: TRBD1
cdr3_length: 18
clone_size: NA
v_call: TRBV6-1
cdr3_nt: TGTGCCAGCAGTGAAGCGGGACAGGGATTAGCCGGGGCCAACGTCCTGACTTTC
cdr3_aa: CASSEAGQGLAGANVLTF

j_call: TRBJ2-2
d_call: NA
cdr3_length: 15
clone_size: NA
v_call: TRBV25-1
cdr3_nt: TGTGCCAGCAGTGATCCTGGGTCCGCAACCGGGGAGCTGTTTTTT
cdr3_aa: CASSDPGSATGELFF

j_call: TRBJ1-2
d_call: TRBD1
cdr3_length: 14
clone_size: NA
v_call: TRBV6-5
cdr3_nt: TGTGCCAGCAGTTACATCCGGGACAGGGGTGGCTACACCTTC
cdr3_aa: CASSYIRDRGGYTF

j_call: TRBJ2-1
d_call: TRBD1
cdr3_length: 18
clone_size: NA
v_call: TRBV11-2
cdr3_nt: TGTGCCAGCAGCTTAGGACAGGGGCCGCAAAGCTCCTACAATGAGCAGTTCTTC
cdr3_aa: CASSLGQGPQSSYNEQFF

j_call: TRBJ2-3
d_call: TRBD1
cdr3_length: 15
clone_size: NA
v_call: TRBV10-2
cdr3_nt: TGCGCCAGCATCTCTGGACAGGGAAATCTGGATACGCAGTATTTT
cdr3_aa: CASISGQGNLDTQYF

j_call: TRBJ1-2
d_call: NA
cdr3_length: 11
clone_size: NA
v_call: TRBV20-1
cdr3_nt: TGCAGTGCTAGGTCCGGGTATGGCTACACCTTC
cdr3_aa: CSARSGYGYTF

j_call: TRBJ1-6
d_call: TRBD1
cdr3_length: 15
clone_size: once
v_call: TRBV25-1
cdr3_nt: TGTGCCAGCAGTGAATTAGCACAGGGGAGTTCACCCCTCCACTTT
cdr3_aa: CASSELAQGSSPLHF

j_call: TRBJ2-1
d_call: TRBD2
cdr3_length: 15
clone_size: NA
v_call: TRBV18
cdr3_nt: TGTGCCAGCTCACCCGGACTAGCGGGGGACAATGAGCAGTTCTTC
cdr3_aa: CASSPGLAGDNEQFF

j_call: TRBJ2-3
d_call: TRBD2
cdr3_length: 17
clone_size: NA
v_call: TRBV5-1
cdr3_nt: TGCGCCAGCAGCTTGGCCGATGCGGGGGGCCGGGCAGATACGCAGTATTTT
cdr3_aa: CASSLADAGGRADTQYF

j_call: TRBJ2-3
d_call: TRBD2
cdr3_length: 15
clone_size: NA
v_call: TRBV7-3
cdr3_nt: TGTGCCAGCAGTCTAGCGGGGGTCGGCACAGATACGCAGTATTTT
cdr3_aa: CASSLAGVGTDTQYF

j_call: TRBJ1-1
d_call: TRBD1
cdr3_length: 12
clone_size: few
v_call: TRBV6-1
cdr3_nt: TGTGCCAGCAGTGCACAGGGGACTGAAGCTTTCTTT
cdr3_aa: CASSAQGTEAFF

j_call: TRBJ2-3
d_call: TRBD2
cdr3_length: 17
clone_size: NA
v_call: TRBV28
cdr3_nt: TGTGCCAGCAGCCCTCCGACTAGCGGGGGGGACGGAGATACGCAGTATTTT
cdr3_aa: CASSPPTSGGDGDTQYF

j_call: TRBJ2-7
d_call: NA
cdr3_length: 11
clone_size: NA
v_call: TRBV20-1
cdr3_nt: TGCAGTGCTAGAGGCTCCTACGAGCAGTACTTC
cdr3_aa: CSARGSYEQYF

j_call: TRBJ2-7
d_call: NA
cdr3_length: 15
clone_size: NA
v_call: TRBV9
cdr3_nt: TGTGCCAGCAGCGTCGCTACAGTTTCGCTGGGCGAGCAGTACTTC
cdr3_aa: CASSVATVSLGEQYF

j_call: TRBJ1-6
d_call: NA
cdr3_length: 12
clone_size: once
v_call: TRBV6-5
cdr3_nt: TGTGCCAGCAGTGCGGGTTATTCACCCCTCCACTTT
cdr3_aa: CASSAGYSPLHF